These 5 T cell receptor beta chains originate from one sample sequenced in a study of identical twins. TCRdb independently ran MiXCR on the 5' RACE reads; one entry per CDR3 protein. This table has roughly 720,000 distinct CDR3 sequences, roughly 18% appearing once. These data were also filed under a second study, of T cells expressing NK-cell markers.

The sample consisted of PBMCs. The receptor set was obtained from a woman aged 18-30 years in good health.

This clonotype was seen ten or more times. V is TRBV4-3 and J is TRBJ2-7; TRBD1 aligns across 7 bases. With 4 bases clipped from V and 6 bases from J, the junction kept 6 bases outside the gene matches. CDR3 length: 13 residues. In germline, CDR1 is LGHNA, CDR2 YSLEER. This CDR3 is CASSPERTGEQYF. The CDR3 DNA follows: TGCGCCAGCAGCCCTGAAAGGACAGGCGAGCAGTACTTC.

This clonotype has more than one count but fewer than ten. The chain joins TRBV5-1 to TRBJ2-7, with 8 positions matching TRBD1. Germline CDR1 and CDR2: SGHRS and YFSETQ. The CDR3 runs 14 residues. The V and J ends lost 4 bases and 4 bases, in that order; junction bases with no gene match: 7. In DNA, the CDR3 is TGCGCCAGCAGCGGAAGGACAGGGCAATACGAGCAGTACTTC. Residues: CASSGRTGQYEQYF. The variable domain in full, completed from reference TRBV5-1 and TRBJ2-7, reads KAGVTQTPRYLIKTRGQQVTLSCSPISGHRSVSWYQQTPGQGLQFLFEYFSETQRNKGNFPGRFSGRQFSNSRSEMNVSTLELGDSALYLCASSGRTGQYEQYFGPGTRLTVT.

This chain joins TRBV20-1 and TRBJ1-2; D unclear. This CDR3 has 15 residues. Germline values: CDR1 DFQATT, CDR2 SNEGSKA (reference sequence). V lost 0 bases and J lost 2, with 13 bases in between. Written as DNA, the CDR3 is TGCAGTGCTAGAGATTCGGGCAGTAACAACTATGGCTACACCTTC. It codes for CSARDSGSNNYGYTF.

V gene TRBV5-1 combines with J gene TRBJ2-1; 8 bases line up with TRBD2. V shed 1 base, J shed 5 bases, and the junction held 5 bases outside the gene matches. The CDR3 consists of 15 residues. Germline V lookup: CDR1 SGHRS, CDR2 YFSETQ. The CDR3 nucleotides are TGCGCCAGCAGCTTGATTTGGCGGGAGGACAATGAGCAGTTCTTC. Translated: CASSLIWREDNEQFF. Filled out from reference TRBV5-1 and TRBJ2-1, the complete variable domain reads KAGVTQTPRYLIKTRGQQVTLSCSPISGHRSVSWYQQTPGQGLQFLFEYFSETQRNKGNFPGRFSGRQFSNSRSEMNVSTLELGDSALYLCASSLIWREDNEQFFGPGTRLTVL.

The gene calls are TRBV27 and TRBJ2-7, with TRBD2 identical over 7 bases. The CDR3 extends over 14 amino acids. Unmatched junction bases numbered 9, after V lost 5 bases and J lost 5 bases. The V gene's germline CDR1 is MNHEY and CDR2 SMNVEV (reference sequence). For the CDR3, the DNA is TGTGCCAGCAGTACTCTTGCGGGAGTTCACGAGCAGTACTTC. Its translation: CASSTLAGVHEQYF.